The clone carrying this T cell receptor (beta chain) was counted a single time. Its antigen is still unknown. This entry is derived from a study of T cell responses to AZD1222 COVID-19 vaccine. General study findings and limits: Most donors were white British, females outnumbered males, and clonal diversity was possibly underestimated.

The CDR3 runs 19 residues. CDR1 and CDR2 from the germline V gene are LGHNA and YSLEER. Trimming cost V 1 base and J 0 bases; bases outside gene matches: 11. The method was immunoSEQ multiplex PCR; TCRdb's version includes in-frame clones alone and lacks a portion of them. The sample holds 100,000 to 150,000 clones; about 90% are singletons and the top ten take more than 4%. This TCR came from an adult in good health. The material sequenced was peripheral blood, taken on day 0 of AZD1222 vaccination. The rearrangement joins TRBV4-3 to TRBJ2-2; 7 bases align to TRBD1. DNA for the CDR3: TGCGCCAGCAGCCAAGTTTGGGCCTTTCAGGGGGCGAACACCGGGGAGCTGTTTTTT. As protein: CASSQVWAFQGANTGELFF.